The rows below give T cell receptor beta chains drawn from one sample of a study of post-analysis software for immune sequencing data. TCRdb re-called the PCR reads with MiXCR, one entry per CDR3 protein. The data contain a few hundred thousand distinct CDR3 sequences, around 33% of them singletons. What was sequenced was blood. These receptors originate from a girl under 18 with multiple sclerosis. The CDR3 runs from the conserved cysteine through the conserved F or W. The D gene is left open where the match is weak. Where a row states a size, it is once, few, many or the class of an expanded clone; other rows omit it.

clone size: few
V gene: TRBV12-3/TRBV12-4
J gene: TRBJ2-4
D gene: NA
CDR3 DNA: TGTGCCAGCAGTTTACAGGGGAGCATTCAGTACTTC
CDR3 protein: CASSLQGSIQYF

clone size: many
V gene: TRBV5-1
J gene: TRBJ2-1
D gene: NA
CDR3 DNA: TGCGCCAGCAGCTTGGGACAGTTGAGCTCCTACAATGAGCAGTTCTTC
CDR3 protein: CASSLGQLSSYNEQFF

clone size: NA
V gene: TRBV29-1
J gene: TRBJ2-5
D gene: NA
CDR3 DNA: TGCAGCGTTGAAGATCGTAGGGTACGAGAGACCCCGTACTTC
CDR3 protein: CSVEDRRVRETPYF

clone size: NA
V gene: TRBV28
J gene: TRBJ2-7
D gene: TRBD1
CDR3 DNA: TGTGCCAGCAGTTTTCGGGACAGTAACTACGAGCAGTACTTC
CDR3 protein: CASSFRDSNYEQYF

clone size: NA
V gene: TRBV12-3/TRBV12-4
J gene: TRBJ2-6
D gene: TRBD2
CDR3 DNA: TGTGCCAGCAGTCCGGGAGGGCAGGAGGCCAACGTCCTGACTTTC
CDR3 protein: CASSPGGQEANVLTF

clone size: NA
V gene: TRBV9
J gene: TRBJ1-2
D gene: NA
CDR3 DNA: TGTGCCAGCAGCGTAGGCGCAGGGGCGATCGGGGGCTACACCTTC
CDR3 protein: CASSVGAGAIGGYTF

clone size: NA
V gene: TRBV27
J gene: TRBJ2-2
D gene: NA
CDR3 DNA: TGTGCCAGCAGCAAGTGGGGGGGGCGATCGAACACCGGGGAGCTGTTTTTT
CDR3 protein: CASSKWGGRSNTGELFF

clone size: NA
V gene: TRBV20-1
J gene: TRBJ2-5
D gene: TRBD1
CDR3 DNA: TGCAGTGCACTAACAGGGGGCCAAGAGACCCAGTACTTC
CDR3 protein: CSALTGGQETQYF

clone size: few
V gene: TRBV20-1
J gene: TRBJ2-5
D gene: NA
CDR3 DNA: TGCAGTGCTAGGGACAGCCTGACAGAGACCCAGTACTTC
CDR3 protein: CSARDSLTETQYF

clone size: NA
V gene: TRBV20-1
J gene: TRBJ2-7
D gene: TRBD2
CDR3 DNA: TGCAGTGCCAGCGATGGCGGGGGGCTTAGCTCCTACAATGAGCAGTACTTC
CDR3 protein: CSASDGGGLSSYNEQYF

clone size: NA
V gene: TRBV3-1
J gene: TRBJ2-3
D gene: NA
CDR3 DNA: TGTGCCAGCAGCCAAGACGCATACCTGAGGGCAGATACGCAGTATTTT
CDR3 protein: CASSQDAYLRADTQYF

clone size: NA
V gene: TRBV20-1
J gene: TRBJ1-2
D gene: NA
CDR3 DNA: TGCAGTGCTTTCCGGGGGACATATAGCTATGGCTACACCTTC
CDR3 protein: CSAFRGTYSYGYTF

clone size: NA
V gene: TRBV5-1
J gene: TRBJ2-5
D gene: TRBD2
CDR3 DNA: TGCGCCAGCAGCTTGGTTGCGGGGGGCCCCCAAGAGACCCAGTACTTC
CDR3 protein: CASSLVAGGPQETQYF

clone size: few
V gene: TRBV9
J gene: TRBJ2-1
D gene: NA
CDR3 DNA: TGTGCCAGCAGCGCCACTAGCCCCTCTTACAATGAGCAGTTCTTC
CDR3 protein: CASSATSPSYNEQFF

clone size: NA
V gene: TRBV4-2
J gene: TRBJ2-5
D gene: TRBD2
CDR3 DNA: TGTGCCAGCAGCCCGACTAGCGGGAAACAAGAGACCCAGTACTTC
CDR3 protein: CASSPTSGKQETQYF

clone size: few
V gene: TRBV6-2/TRBV6-3
J gene: TRBJ2-1
D gene: NA
CDR3 DNA: TGTGCCAGCAGTTTCGGGGGCCTTTACAATGAGCAGTTCTTC
CDR3 protein: CASSFGGLYNEQFF

clone size: NA
V gene: TRBV7-2
J gene: TRBJ1-2
D gene: NA
CDR3 DNA: TGTGCCAGCAGCTTAGCGCTCACAGGCCAGTATGGCTACACCTTC
CDR3 protein: CASSLALTGQYGYTF

clone size: NA
V gene: TRBV7-2
J gene: TRBJ2-5
D gene: TRBD1
CDR3 DNA: TGTGCCAGCAGCCCACAACAGGGGCTGGGGGAGACCCAGTACTTC
CDR3 protein: CASSPQQGLGETQYF

clone size: NA
V gene: TRBV5-1
J gene: TRBJ2-3
D gene: TRBD2
CDR3 DNA: TGCGCCAGCAGCCAAACTAGCGGGGGCATGTATTTT
CDR3 protein: CASSQTSGGMYF

clone size: NA
V gene: TRBV5-6
J gene: TRBJ1-4
D gene: TRBD1
CDR3 DNA: TGTGCCAGCAGCTTGTACAGGGGGTCGGTCGGTGAAAAACTGTTTTTT
CDR3 protein: CASSLYRGSVGEKLFF

clone size: NA
V gene: TRBV4-2
J gene: TRBJ2-1
D gene: TRBD1
CDR3 DNA: TGTGCCAGCAGCCGACAGGGGGACGGAGCCTACAATGAGCAGTTCTTC
CDR3 protein: CASSRQGDGAYNEQFF

clone size: NA
V gene: TRBV4-1
J gene: TRBJ2-5
D gene: NA
CDR3 DNA: TGCGCCAGCAGCCCCTACAAAGGACAGAAAGGAGAGACCCAGTACTTC
CDR3 protein: CASSPYKGQKGETQYF

clone size: NA
V gene: TRBV7-8
J gene: TRBJ2-1
D gene: TRBD2
CDR3 DNA: TGTGCCAGCAGCCCTCCCGGGACTAGCATGTACAATGAGCAGTTCTTC
CDR3 protein: CASSPPGTSMYNEQFF

clone size: few
V gene: TRBV4-3
J gene: TRBJ2-3
D gene: NA
CDR3 DNA: TGCGCCAGCAGCCAAGGAGGCCCAGGGGAGGCGACAGATACGCAGTATTTT
CDR3 protein: CASSQGGPGEATDTQYF

clone size: few
V gene: TRBV7-9
J gene: TRBJ1-1
D gene: NA
CDR3 DNA: TGTGCCAGCAGCCCGAATTCAGGGGTTGAAGCTTTCTTT
CDR3 protein: CASSPNSGVEAFF

clone size: few
V gene: TRBV6-5
J gene: TRBJ2-2
D gene: TRBD1
CDR3 DNA: TGTGCCAGCAGTTCGCCATACCACCGGGACAGAGGCGTGGGGGAGCTGTTTTTT
CDR3 protein: CASSSPYHRDRGVGELFF

clone size: NA
V gene: TRBV12-3/TRBV12-4
J gene: TRBJ1-4
D gene: NA
CDR3 DNA: TGTGCCAGCAGCATTAAGAAGGGAGTGGAAAAACTGTTTTTT
CDR3 protein: CASSIKKGVEKLFF

clone size: NA
V gene: TRBV6-2/TRBV6-3
J gene: TRBJ2-7
D gene: NA
CDR3 DNA: TGTGCCTCTACGGTAGGCACTGCCTGCGAGCAGTACTTC
CDR3 protein: CASTVGTACEQYF

clone size: few
V gene: TRBV18
J gene: TRBJ2-3
D gene: TRBD1
CDR3 DNA: TGTGCCAGCTCACCACAGGACAGGGGTAGAGATACGCAGTATTTT
CDR3 protein: CASSPQDRGRDTQYF

clone size: few
V gene: TRBV30
J gene: TRBJ2-7
D gene: TRBD1
CDR3 DNA: TGTGCCCACCGGGACAGCGGCTACGAGCAGTACTTC
CDR3 protein: CAHRDSGYEQYF

clone size: NA
V gene: TRBV6-1
J gene: TRBJ2-1
D gene: TRBD2
CDR3 DNA: TGTGCCAGCAGCGTCACTAGCGGGGTGTACAATGAGCAGTTCTTC
CDR3 protein: CASSVTSGVYNEQFF

clone size: NA
V gene: TRBV7-2
J gene: TRBJ1-6
D gene: NA
CDR3 DNA: TGTGCCAGCAGCTCCCAAGGTCATGAGAGGAGGTATTCACCCCTCCACTTT
CDR3 protein: CASSSQGHERRYSPLHF

clone size: few
V gene: TRBV10-3
J gene: TRBJ1-5
D gene: NA
CDR3 DNA: TGTGCCATCAGTGACGATAGGGGGGGCCAGCCCCAGCATTTT
CDR3 protein: CAISDDRGGQPQHF

clone size: few
V gene: TRBV11-2
J gene: TRBJ2-1
D gene: NA
CDR3 DNA: TGTGCCAGCAGCCCCTCGCGGCTGACTAGTTACAATGAGCAGTTCTTC
CDR3 protein: CASSPSRLTSYNEQFF

clone size: NA
V gene: TRBV6-6
J gene: TRBJ1-6
D gene: TRBD1
CDR3 DNA: TGTGCCAGCAGTTACGGACAGGGAGAAGGTTCACCCCTCCACTTT
CDR3 protein: CASSYGQGEGSPLHF

clone size: NA
V gene: TRBV6-2/TRBV6-3
J gene: TRBJ2-7
D gene: TRBD2
CDR3 DNA: TGTGCCAGCAAGCGGGGGCACTCCTACGAGCAGTACTTC
CDR3 protein: CASKRGHSYEQYF

clone size: few
V gene: TRBV4-2
J gene: TRBJ2-3
D gene: NA
CDR3 DNA: TGTGCCAGCAGCCAAGGGGGGCCGGTAGATACGCAGTATTTT
CDR3 protein: CASSQGGPVDTQYF

clone size: few
V gene: TRBV12-3/TRBV12-4
J gene: TRBJ2-1
D gene: NA
CDR3 DNA: TGTGCCAGCACCCGAGGGGCCGACACTCGGAGATACAATGAGCAGTTCTTC
CDR3 protein: CASTRGADTRRYNEQFF

clone size: few
V gene: TRBV5-1
J gene: TRBJ2-3
D gene: TRBD2
CDR3 DNA: TGCGCCAGCAGCCCAGGACTAGCGGGGCCGGGTACAGATACGCAGTATTTT
CDR3 protein: CASSPGLAGPGTDTQYF

clone size: few
V gene: TRBV20-1
J gene: TRBJ2-7
D gene: NA
CDR3 DNA: TGCAGTGTCAACAGGGACGACGAGCAGTACTTC
CDR3 protein: CSVNRDDEQYF

clone size: NA
V gene: TRBV4-1
J gene: TRBJ1-1
D gene: NA
CDR3 DNA: TGCGCCAGCAGCCAAGATAGGAGGGACGGCACTGAAGCTTTCTTT
CDR3 protein: CASSQDRRDGTEAFF

clone size: NA
V gene: TRBV6-5
J gene: TRBJ1-1
D gene: TRBD1
CDR3 DNA: TGTGCCAGCAGTTATACGGCGGACAGGGAGGCTTTCTTT
CDR3 protein: CASSYTADREAFF

clone size: NA
V gene: TRBV12-3/TRBV12-4
J gene: TRBJ1-6
D gene: NA
CDR3 DNA: TGTGCCAGCAGTTCCGGTCCACCCCTCCACTTT
CDR3 protein: CASSSGPPLHF

clone size: NA
V gene: TRBV7-2
J gene: TRBJ2-1
D gene: TRBD2
CDR3 DNA: TGTGCCAGCAGCTTAGACCTTAGCGGGGCCGGTGAGCAGTTCTTC
CDR3 protein: CASSLDLSGAGEQFF

clone size: NA
V gene: TRBV20-1
J gene: TRBJ2-3
D gene: TRBD1
CDR3 DNA: TGCAGTGCTAGAGATCCGAGGGGGCGCACCATTGATACGCAGTATTTT
CDR3 protein: CSARDPRGRTIDTQYF

clone size: NA
V gene: TRBV7-9
J gene: TRBJ2-5
D gene: NA
CDR3 DNA: TGTGCCAGCAGCTATTTAGAGACCCAGTACTTC
CDR3 protein: CASSYLETQYF

clone size: NA
V gene: TRBV7-2
J gene: TRBJ2-1
D gene: TRBD2
CDR3 DNA: TGTGCCAGCAGCTTGGGGACTAGCGGGAGCTCCTACAATGAGCAGTTCTTC
CDR3 protein: CASSLGTSGSSYNEQFF

clone size: few
V gene: TRBV7-9
J gene: TRBJ2-5
D gene: NA
CDR3 DNA: TGTGCCAGCAGCGGGGGCAGACAAGAGACCCAGTACTTC
CDR3 protein: CASSGGRQETQYF